The 3 T cell receptor beta chains below come from one sample, sequenced in a study of T-cell reconstitution after alpha-beta-depleted transplantation in children. During its preparation, the TCRbeta library received unique molecular identifiers. TCRdb ran MiXCR on the PCR reads and lists one entry per CDR3 protein. The profile covers about 440,000 distinct CDR3 sequences, with about 40% appearing a single time and roughly a quarter taken by the ten largest. This sample comprised PBMCs, obtained before TCRalphabeta/CD19-depleted stem cell transplant. These receptors came from a girl aged 2-10 years with aplastic anemia, due to receive a stem cell transplant.

This clonotype was seen only a few times. The CDR3 DNA reads TGCGCCACCGCCCTTACCCTGAAAGCGGGAGGGTTGAATGAGCAGTTCTTC. Amino acid sequence: CATALTLKAGGLNEQFF. The chain employs TRBV4-3 and TRBJ2-1; TRBD2 matches at 10 bases. V was clipped by 10 bases and J by 7 bases; unmatched bases: 19. Germline loops: CDR1 LGHNA, CDR2 YSLEER. The CDR3 spans 17 residues.

On this clonotype: The CDR3 ends on some other residue instead of the conserved phenylalanine or tryptophan, so this is likely a read error. The chain joins TRBV11-2 to TRBJ2-7; 8 bases are a match to TRBD1. Losses at the gene ends were 5 bases for V and 2 bases for J; bases not matched to a gene: 5. CDR1 is SGHAT and CDR2 is FQNNGV in the germline V gene. CDR3 size: 14 residues. The CDR3 DNA reads as TGTGCCAGCAGCCTTGACAGGGGAGCCTACGAGCAGTACTAC. This encodes CASSLDRGAYEQYY.

This clonotype has at least ten counts. The chain has TRBV6-5 and TRBJ1-6; TRBD1 is a possible D gene (5 bases). Trimming removed 2 bases from V and 9 bases from J, with 8 bases in between. Germline V lookup: CDR1 MNHEY, CDR2 SVGAGI. This CDR3 region has 13 residues. The CDR3 nucleotides are TGTGCCAGCAGTTACGAGGGGTCTTCACCCCTCCACTTT. The encoded protein is CASSYEGSSPLHF.